The 4 T cell receptor beta chains given below trace back to one sample, sequenced in a study of blood T cell repertoires in COVID-19. Generated by immunoSEQ multiplex PCR, the TCRdb table keeps only in-frame clones and is missing some. This table has over 200,000 clones, 90% appearing once. Sequenced input: PBMCs or T cells enriched from blood (not recorded which). The receptor source for this set is a man younger than 40 who had been exposed to COVID-19.

This clone appeared a single time. The chain uses TRBV7-9 and TRBJ2-5; TRBD1 matches at 7 bases. From germline, CDR1 is SEHNR and CDR2 FQNEAQ (reference sequence). Trimming took 3 bases from V and 4 from J; bases not matched to a gene: 5. The CDR3 totals 14 residues. The CDR3 coding sequence is TGTGCCAGCAGCTTTGGAAACAGGGGAGAGACCCAGTACTTC. Translating it yields CASSFGNRGETQYF.

This chain connects TRBV5-1 to TRBJ2-5; the match to TRBD2 covers 10 bases. CDR3 length equals 15 residues. Trimming removed 3 bases from V and 5 bases from J; junction bases left unmatched: 7. Germline values: CDR1 SGHRS, CDR2 YFSETQ. The CDR3 DNA reads TGCGCCAGCAGCTCACAAGCGGGGGGGCGCGAGACCCAGTACTTC. Residues: CASSSQAGGRETQYF.

The chain links TRBV6-5 to TRBJ1-6; unclear D gene. V dropped 6 bases and J dropped 8 bases, with 11 bases sitting between them. Germline-derived CDR1 and CDR2 are MNHEY and SVGAGI. This CDR3 is 13 amino acids long. Written as DNA, the CDR3 is TGTGCCAGCAGAGAGCAAAGCGATTCACCCCTCCACTTT. Amino acids: CASREQSDSPLHF.

V and J are TRBV6-5 and TRBJ2-3; D perhaps matches TRBD2 (5 bases). Trimming left V 2 bases short and J 2 bases short, with 11 bases between. The germline V gene encodes CDR1 MNHEY and CDR2 SVGAGI. There are 15 residues in the CDR3. The CDR3 loop reads CASSYGLGATDTQYF. DNA for the CDR3: TGTGCCAGCAGTTACGGACTGGGTGCCACAGATACGCAGTATTTT.